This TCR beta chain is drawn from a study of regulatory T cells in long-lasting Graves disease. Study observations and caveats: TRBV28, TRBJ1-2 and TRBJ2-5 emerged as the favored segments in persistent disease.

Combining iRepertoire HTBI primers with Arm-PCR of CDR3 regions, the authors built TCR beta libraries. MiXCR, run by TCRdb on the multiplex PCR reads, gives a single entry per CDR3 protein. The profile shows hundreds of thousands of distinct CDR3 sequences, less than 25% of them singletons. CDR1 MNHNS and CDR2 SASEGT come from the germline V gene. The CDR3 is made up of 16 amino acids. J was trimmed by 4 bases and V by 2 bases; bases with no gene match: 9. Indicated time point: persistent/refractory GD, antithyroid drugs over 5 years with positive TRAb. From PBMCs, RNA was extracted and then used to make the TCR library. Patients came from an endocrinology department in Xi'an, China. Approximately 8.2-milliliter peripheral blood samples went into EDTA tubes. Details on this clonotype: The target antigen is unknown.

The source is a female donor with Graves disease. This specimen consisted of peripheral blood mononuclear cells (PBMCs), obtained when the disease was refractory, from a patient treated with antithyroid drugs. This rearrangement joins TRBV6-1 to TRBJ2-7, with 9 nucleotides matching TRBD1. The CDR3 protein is CASSEYHRDREYEQYF. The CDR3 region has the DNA TGTGCCAGCAGTGAATACCACCGGGACAGGGAGTACGAGCAGTACTTC.